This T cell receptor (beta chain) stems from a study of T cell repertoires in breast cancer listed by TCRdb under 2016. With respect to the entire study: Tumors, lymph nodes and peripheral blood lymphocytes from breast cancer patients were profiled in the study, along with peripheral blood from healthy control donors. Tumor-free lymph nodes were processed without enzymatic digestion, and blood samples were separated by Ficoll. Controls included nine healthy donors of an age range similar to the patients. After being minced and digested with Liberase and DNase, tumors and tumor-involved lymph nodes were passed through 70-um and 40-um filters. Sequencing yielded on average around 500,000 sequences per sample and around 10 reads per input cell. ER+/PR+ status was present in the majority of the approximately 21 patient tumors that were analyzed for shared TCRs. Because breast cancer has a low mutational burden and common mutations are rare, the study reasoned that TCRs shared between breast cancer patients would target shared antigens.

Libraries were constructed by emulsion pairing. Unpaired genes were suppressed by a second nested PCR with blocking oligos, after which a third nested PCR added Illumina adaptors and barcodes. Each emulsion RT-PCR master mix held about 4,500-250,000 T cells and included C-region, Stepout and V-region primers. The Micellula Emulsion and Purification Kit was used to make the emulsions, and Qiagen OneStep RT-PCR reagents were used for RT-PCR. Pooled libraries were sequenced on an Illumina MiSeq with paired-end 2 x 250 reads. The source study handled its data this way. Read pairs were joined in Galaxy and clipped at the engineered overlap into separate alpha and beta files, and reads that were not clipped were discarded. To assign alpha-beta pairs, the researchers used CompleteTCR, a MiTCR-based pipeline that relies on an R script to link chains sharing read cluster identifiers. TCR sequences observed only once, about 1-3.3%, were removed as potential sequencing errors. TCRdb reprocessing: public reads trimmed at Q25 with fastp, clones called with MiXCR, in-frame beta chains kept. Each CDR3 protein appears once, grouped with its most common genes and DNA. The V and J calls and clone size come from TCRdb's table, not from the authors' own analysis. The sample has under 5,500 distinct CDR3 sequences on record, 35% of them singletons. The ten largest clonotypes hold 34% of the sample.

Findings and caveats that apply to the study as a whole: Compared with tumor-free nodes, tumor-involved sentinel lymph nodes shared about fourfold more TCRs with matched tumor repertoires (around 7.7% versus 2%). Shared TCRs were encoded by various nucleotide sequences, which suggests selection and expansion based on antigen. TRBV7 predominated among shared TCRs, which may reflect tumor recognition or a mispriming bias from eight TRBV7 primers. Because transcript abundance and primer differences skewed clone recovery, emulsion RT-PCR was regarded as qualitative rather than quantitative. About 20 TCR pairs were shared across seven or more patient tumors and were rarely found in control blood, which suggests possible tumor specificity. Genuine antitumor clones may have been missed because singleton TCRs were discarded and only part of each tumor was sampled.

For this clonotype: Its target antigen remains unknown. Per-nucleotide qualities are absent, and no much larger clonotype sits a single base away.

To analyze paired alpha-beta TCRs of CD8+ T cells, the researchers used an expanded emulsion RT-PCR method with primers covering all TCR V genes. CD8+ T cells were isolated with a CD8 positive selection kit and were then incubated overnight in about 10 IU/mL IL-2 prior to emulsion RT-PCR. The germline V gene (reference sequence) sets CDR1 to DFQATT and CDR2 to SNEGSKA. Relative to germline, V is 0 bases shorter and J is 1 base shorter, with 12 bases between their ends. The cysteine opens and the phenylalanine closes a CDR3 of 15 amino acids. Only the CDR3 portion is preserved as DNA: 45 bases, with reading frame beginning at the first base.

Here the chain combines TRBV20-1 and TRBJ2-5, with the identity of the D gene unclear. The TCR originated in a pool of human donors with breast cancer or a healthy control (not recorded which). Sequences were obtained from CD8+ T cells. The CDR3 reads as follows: CSARDRRNVQETQYF. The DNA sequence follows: TGCAGTGCTAGAGATCGCCGAAACGTCCAAGAGACCCAGTACTTC.